This T cell receptor beta chain was sequenced in a study of PD-L1 blockade in urothelial cancer. Study information: Patients commenced intravenous atezolizumab, 1,200 mg every 3 weeks, in 2014.

Only one count was recorded for this clone. What it recognizes is unknown. Overall study results and limits: Tumor-linked clones in blood grew more by 3 weeks in durable-benefit patients.

The diagnosis in patients was locally advanced or metastatic urothelial carcinoma. Between 1 and 8 samples, pretreatment and on-treatment, were given by each patient. This table comes from immunoSEQ multiplex PCR, and its TCRdb copy is limited to in-frame clones, with some not included. The data show some 84,000 clones, 82% seen once. Sequenced here: PBMCs, sampled around atezolizumab (anti-PD-L1) treatment. This receptor was identified in a man between 65 and 85 years old with urothelial cancer.

This CDR3 reads CATSTGTVVNEQFF. CDR3 coding DNA: TGTGCCACCTCTACCGGGACAGTGGTTAATGAGCAGTTCTTC. The V call is TRBV6-6, the J call TRBJ2-1; 7 bases agree with TRBD1. CDR3 length equals 14 residues. The V segment lost 10 bases and the J segment 7 bases; nucleotides outside the gene matches: 13. Germline CDR1 and CDR2: MNHNY and SVGAGI (reference sequence).